One sample yielded the 28 T cell receptor beta chains listed below, sequenced in a study of OX40 agonist ivuxolimab in advanced cancers. Sequencing was performed with immunoSEQ multiplex PCR; in TCRdb, only in-frame clones are kept and a portion is missing. This table has tens of thousands of clones, 87% appearing once. The sample was CD4+ or CD8+ T cells sorted from blood, taken in a trial of the OX40 agonist ivuxolimab. The source of these receptors is an adult with an advanced solid tumor such as melanoma, head and neck, liver or kidney cancer.

The chain combines TRBV18 with TRBJ2-3, with 9 bases that match TRBD2. From germline, CDR1 is KGHSH and CDR2 LQKENI. The CDR3 length is 16 residues. V lost 3 bases, J lost 4 bases, and 8 bases stayed unmatched. CDR3: CASSPRRGGAADTQYF. As DNA, the CDR3 is TGTGCCAGCTCACCTAGGCGCGGGGGGGCCGCAGATACGCAGTATTTT.

The genes are TRBV7-6 and TRBJ2-3, with D possibly TRBD2 on 6 matching bases. The V end lost 2 bases, the J end lost 6 bases, and 15 bases lay between the germline ends. This CDR3 region has 15 residues. Per the germline V gene, CDR1 is SGHVS and CDR2 is FNYEAQ. This CDR3 is CASSLTAQAGDTQYF. CDR3 nucleotides: TGTGCCAGCAGCTTAACCGCCCAGGCGGGGGATACGCAGTATTTT.

The chain couples TRBV7-3 to TRBJ2-2; D ambiguous. Germline V gene data show CDR1 as SGHTA and CDR2 as FQGTGA. The CDR3 contains 12 residues. V gave up 0 bases and J gave up 8 bases, with 4 bases separating them. The CDR3 DNA is TGTGCCAGCAGCTTAACTTCTGGGGAGCTGTTTTTT. Its translation: CASSLTSGELFF.

A word on this clone: One end of the junction does not line up with germline, which may come from a read error. This chain joins TRBV7-7 and TRBJ2-1; D gene uncertain. Germline loops: CDR1 SSHAT, CDR2 FNYEAQ (reference sequence). This CDR3 comprises 15 residues. CDR3 DNA: TGTGCTAGCAGCCTAGAGATGAGCTCCTACAATGAGCAGTTCTTC. This translates into CASSLEMSSYNEQFF.

The chain carries TRBV7-6 and TRBJ2-1, with D perhaps being TRBD1 or TRBD2 (6 bases each). Germline V gene lookup returns CDR1 SGHVS and CDR2 FNYEAQ. The germline V and J ends were trimmed by 1 base and 5 bases, with 12 bases remaining between them. The CDR3 is made up of 15 amino acids. The CDR3 spells CASSLDGGRNNEQFF. CDR3 DNA: TGTGCCAGCAGCTTAGATGGGGGGCGAAACAATGAGCAGTTCTTC.

The chain joins TRBV27 to TRBJ2-7; TRBD1 agrees at 9 bases. The CDR3 is 18 amino acids. Germline assignment: CDR1 MNHEY and CDR2 SMNVEV (reference sequence). The J segment lost 7 bases and the V segment lost 0 bases, leaving 16 bases of the junction unmatched. CDR3 DNA: TGTGCCAGCAGTTTATCGGGACAGGGCCCTAGGGGAGCGCCGGAGCAGTACTTC. It is translated as CASSLSGQGPRGAPEQYF.

In this sample, this clone turned up a few times. The chain combines TRBV30 with TRBJ1-1; D is perhaps TRBD1 (5 bases). Germline V CDR1 and CDR2: GTSNPN, SVGIG (reference sequence). V was trimmed by 2 bases and J by 4 bases, leaving 11 bases between them. CDR3 size: 13 residues. The CDR3 is CAWSTDSSTEAFF. CDR3 sequence (DNA): TGTGCCTGGAGTACCGACAGTTCCACTGAAGCTTTCTTT.

This chain uses TRBV5-1 with TRBJ2-6; D may be TRBD1 (5 bases). The CDR3 has 15 residues. Looked up from germline, CDR1 is SGHRS and CDR2 is YFSETQ. Between the trimmed V and J ends, which lost 4 bases and 2 bases, there was a span of 10 bases. The CDR3 is CASSASGTGANVLTF. CDR3 in DNA: TGCGCCAGCAGCGCTTCAGGGACTGGGGCCAACGTCCTGACTTTC.

V and J are TRBV11-2 and TRBJ2-2; 7 bases map to TRBD2. J gave up 0 bases and V 6 bases, and 4 bases lay outside the gene matches. This CDR3 comprises 15 residues. Germline loops: CDR1 SGHAT, CDR2 FQNNGV. DNA for the CDR3: TGTGCCAGCAGGGCTAGCGGAACGAACACCGGGGAGCTGTTTTTT. Translated, it gives CASRASGTNTGELFF.

J is TRBJ2-1 and V is TRBV18, with D uncertain. V was pared by 2 bases and J by 6 bases, with 5 bases between. Germline CDR1 is KGHSH and CDR2 is LQKENI. The CDR3 has 12 residues. The CDR3 nucleotides are TGTGCCAGCTCACCAAACCTCAATGAGCAGTTCTTC. Amino acids: CASSPNLNEQFF.

The rearrangement uses TRBV28 and TRBJ2-5; 11 bases agree with TRBD1. J was trimmed by 5 bases and V by 4 bases; bases with no gene match: 9. This CDR3 has 16 amino acids. Germline CDR1 MDHEN, CDR2 SYDVKM. CDR3 in amino acids: CASSSPGQGGLETQYF. The CDR3 DNA reads as TGTGCCAGCAGTTCCCCGGGACAGGGGGGTTTGGAGACCCAGTACTTC.

This clone was counted only a few times. The CDR3 nucleotides read TGCAGCGTTGATAGGGCACAGGATGATTCCTATGGCTACACCTTC. Translation gives CSVDRAQDDSYGYTF. V is TRBV29-1 and J is TRBJ1-2; possible D gene TRBD1, 5 bases. The CDR3 spans 15 residues. CDR1 is SQVTM, CDR2 ANQGSEA, per germline. V was shortened by 3 bases and J by 4 bases, with 18 bases between the two germline ends.

The genes are TRBV28 and TRBJ2-7; 9 nucleotides align to TRBD2. CDR3 size: 15 residues. Germline V gene lookup returns CDR1 MDHEN and CDR2 SYDVKM. V dropped 3 bases and J dropped 1; count of bases not matched to a gene: 4. The CDR3 reads CASSLLTSGSYEQYF. CDR3 coding DNA: TGTGCCAGCAGTTTGTTGACTAGCGGATCCTACGAGCAGTACTTC. Combining the CDR3 with reference TRBV28 and TRBJ2-7 gives the whole variable domain DVKVTQSSRYLVKRTGEKVFLECVQDMDHENMFWYRQDPGLGLRLIYFSYDVKMKEKGDIPEGYSVSREKKERFSLILESASTNQTSMYLCASSLLTSGSYEQYFGPGTRLTVT.

V usage is TRBV10-3 and J usage is TRBJ2-5, with TRBD1 matching over 7 bases. This CDR3 is 13 amino acids long. Unmatched junction bases numbered 7, after V lost 8 bases and J lost 4 bases. The germline V gene encodes CDR1 ENHRY and CDR2 SYGVKD. CDR3: CAIADSGGETQYF. The CDR3 nucleotides are TGTGCCATCGCTGACTCAGGGGGAGAGACCCAGTACTTC.

The V call is TRBV19, the J call TRBJ1-5; tentative D call: TRBD1 (5 bases). The ends were cut back, 4 bases at V and 0 bases at J, with 13 bases in the middle. The CDR3 spans 16 residues. Germline-derived CDR1 and CDR2 are LNHDA and SQIVND (reference sequence). The CDR3 is CASSTGGFYSNQPQHF. CDR3 in DNA: TGTGCCAGTAGTACGGGGGGATTTTATAGCAATCAGCCCCAGCATTTT.

V is TRBV11-2 and J is TRBJ2-7, with D possibly TRBD1 on 6 matching bases. CDR1 SGHAT and CDR2 FQNNGV come from the germline V gene. V was shortened by 5 bases and J by 0 bases, with 11 bases between the two germline ends. The CDR3 runs 14 residues. CDR3 DNA: TGTGCCAGCAGCCCAAGGACAGCCTCCTACGAGCAGTACTTC. Translating it yields CASSPRTASYEQYF. Together with reference TRBV11-2 and TRBJ2-7, the CDR3 gives the full variable domain: EAGVAQSPRYKIIEKRQSVAFWCNPISGHATLYWYQQILGQGPKLLIQFQNNGVVDDSQLPKDRFSAERLKGVDSTLKIQPAKLEDSAVYLCASSPRTASYEQYFGPGTRLTVT.

This chain uses TRBV6-6 with TRBJ1-4; weak D call: TRBD1 (6 bases). The CDR3 runs 14 residues. Germline V gene data show CDR1 as MNHNY and CDR2 as SVGAGI (reference sequence). Trimming cost V 6 bases and J 7 bases, with 15 bases left between them. The CDR3 DNA reads TGTGCCAGCAGCTATGGACAGCGTGGTGAAAAACTGTTTTTT. This translates into CASSYGQRGEKLFF.

The V and J genes are TRBV7-2 and TRBJ2-1, with 10 positions matching TRBD1. Germline CDR1 reads SGHTA; CDR2 reads FQGNSA. V was pared by 11 bases and J by 3 bases, with 7 bases of the junction left unmatched. The CDR3 sequence is 14 residues long. CDR3 residues: CAGNRDRGYNEQFF. DNA of the CDR3: TGTGCCGGTAACCGGGACAGGGGCTACAATGAGCAGTTCTTC.

V gene TRBV5-5 combines with J gene TRBJ2-3; 7 nucleotides match TRBD1. This CDR3 region has 15 residues. CDR1 and CDR2 (germline): SGHKS, YYEKEE (reference sequence). Trimming cost V 5 bases and J 3 bases; bases outside gene matches: 9. The CDR3 DNA follows: TGTGCCAGCAGACAGGCCGGGACAGTTACAGATACGCAGTATTTT. Translated, it gives CASRQAGTVTDTQYF.

The V gene is TRBV19, the J gene TRBJ1-5; 10 bases line up with TRBD1. CDR3 length equals 15 residues. CDR1 and CDR2 (germline): LNHDA, SQIVND (reference sequence). The trim removed 6 bases at V and 4 bases at J, leaving 6 bases unmatched. CDR3 region: CASSQDRGINQPQHF. CDR3 DNA: TGTGCCAGTAGCCAGGACAGGGGGATTAATCAGCCCCAGCATTTT.

This chain connects TRBV5-1 to TRBJ1-2, with TRBD1 as a possible D gene (5 bases). The V and J ends lost 0 bases and 6 bases respectively, with 12 bases between them. Germline CDR1 and CDR2: SGHRS and YFSETQ. The CDR3 sequence is 14 residues long. CDR3 nucleotide sequence: TGCGCCAGCAGCTTGGAGCAGGGAGTTCATGGCTACACCTTC. As protein: CASSLEQGVHGYTF.

There are a few counts of this clone. The rearrangement links TRBV6-1 to TRBJ1-5, with TRBD1 matching 7 bases. Trimming cost V 6 bases and J 7 bases; bases outside gene matches: 9. The length of the CDR3 is 14 residues. Per the germline V gene, CDR1 is MNHNS and CDR2 is SASEGT. Here the CDR3 reads CASSSQGGRQPQHF. The CDR3 nucleotides read TGTGCCAGCAGCTCCCAGGGGGGTAGACAGCCCCAGCATTTT.

The chain employs TRBV5-1 and TRBJ2-3; D gene unclear. The CDR3 loop spans 14 amino acids. CDR1 is SGHRS, CDR2 YFSETQ, per germline. Trimming took 2 bases from V and 4 from J, leaving 11 bases between them. CDR3 protein: CASSFSGEADTQYF. CDR3 DNA: TGCGCCAGCAGCTTTTCTGGAGAGGCAGATACGCAGTATTTT.

This chain connects TRBV16 to TRBJ1-5; D call uncertain. Trimming shortened V by 2 bases and J by 0 bases, and 2 bases separated the two germline ends. CDR1 and CDR2 (germline): KGHSY, FQNENV. The CDR3 sequence is 13 residues long. The CDR3 DNA sequence: TGTGCCAGCAGCCAACATAGCAATCAGCCCCAGCATTTT. Translation: CASSQHSNQPQHF.

The chain joins TRBV18 to TRBJ2-6; a weak D match, TRBD2 (5 bases). The CDR3 has 17 residues. Germline CDR1 reads KGHSH; CDR2 reads LQKENI. V dropped 2 bases and J dropped 0 bases, with 11 bases sitting between them. The CDR3 region has the DNA TGTGCCAGCTCACCAATGAGGGTTTCCTCTGGGGCCAACGTCCTGACTTTC. Its protein product is CASSPMRVSSGANVLTF.

This clone came up a few times. The same CDR3 arises from other DNA sequences in this sample as well. The CDR3 nucleotides read TGTGCCAGTAGGGGACAGGGAGGCCCTCAGCCCCAGCATTTT. It codes for CASRGQGGPQPQHF. The V gene is TRBV19, the J gene TRBJ1-5; 9 nucleotides match TRBD1. Trimming took 6 bases from V and 6 from J; bases not matched to a gene: 6. The CDR3 sequence is 14 residues long. Germline V CDR1 and CDR2: LNHDA, SQIVND (reference sequence).

The chain is built from TRBV6-6 and TRBJ2-7; unclear D gene. Germline CDR1 and CDR2: MNHNY and SVGAGI (reference sequence). Trimming cost V 2 bases and J 0 bases, with 5 bases left between them. This CDR3 is built from 13 residues. The CDR3 nucleotides read TGTGCCAGCAGTTACGGCCACTCCTACGAGCAGTACTTC. Protein product: CASSYGHSYEQYF.

This chain joins TRBV7-3 and TRBJ2-7, with a possible D match to TRBD1 (5 bases). Trimming stripped 2 bases from V and 4 bases from J, with 18 bases between. Germline-derived CDR1 and CDR2 are SGHTA and FQGTGA. There are 16 residues in the CDR3. The CDR3 region has the DNA TGTGCCAGCAGCTTAGGGGCGTCAGAGAGCCTATACGAGCAGTACTTC. This gives the protein CASSLGASESLYEQYF. Together with reference TRBV7-3 and TRBJ2-7, the CDR3 gives the full variable domain: GAGVSQTPSNKVTEKGKYVELRCDPISGHTALYWYRQSLGQGPEFLIYFQGTGAADDSGLPNDRFFAVRPEGSVSTLKIQRTERGDSAVYLCASSLGASESLYEQYFGPGTRLTVT.